This TCR beta chain stems from a study of blood T cell repertoires in COVID-19. Enrolment of Seattle patients took place during active infection, and they were followed longitudinally. Sequenced by immunoSEQ multiplex PCR; TCRdb stores in-frame clones only, minus some. The profile shows tens of thousands of clones, approximately 86% of them singletons. The table lists this clone with a count of one. Germline V gene data show CDR1 as SGHRS and CDR2 as YFSETQ. Trimming removed 0 bases from V and 6 bases from J; junction bases left unmatched: 5. The CDR3 extends over 16 amino acids. The clonotype originates from a man in his forties with COVID-19, enrolled during active disease. Input material: peripheral blood. V gene TRBV5-1 combines with J gene TRBJ1-4, with 10 bases identical to TRBD1. CDR3 coding DNA: TGCGCCAGCAGCTTGGTAGGGGGGACAGGGGATGAAAAACTGTTTTTT. This encodes CASSLVGGTGDEKLFF.